This T cell receptor (beta chain) was documented in a study of blood T cell repertoires in COVID-19. Sequencing used immunoSEQ multiplex PCR; TCRdb keeps in-frame clones, though not all of them. The sample has a few hundred thousand clones; 80% to 90% are singletons. The CDR3 covers 14 residues. Germline V gene lookup returns CDR1 GTSNPN and CDR2 SVGIG (reference sequence). V lost 1 base and J 3 bases, leaving 13 bases between the germline ends. The source is a middle-aged man who had recovered from COVID-19. Sequenced: PBMCs or T cells enriched from blood (not recorded which). The chain joins TRBV30 to TRBJ2-7; tentative D call: TRBD1 (6 bases). The CDR3 sequence is CAWSAGVTLYEQYF. Written as DNA, the CDR3 is TGTGCCTGGAGTGCAGGGGTTACTCTCTACGAGCAGTACTTC.